What follows are 30 T cell receptor beta chains derived from one specimen sequenced in a study of T cells in Graves' hyperthyroidism and ophthalmopathy. The TCR beta CDR3 regions underwent amplification using RNA transcripts as the source. Researchers ran a first-round RT-PCR on the TCR CDR3 using the HTBI primer set. Each CDR3 protein gets one entry after TCRdb re-called the multiplex PCR reads with MiXCR. The table records some 500,000 distinct CDR3 sequences, approximately 14% of them present only once. The source material was blood. All receptors come from a woman aged 18-29 years with Graves' hyperthyroidism.

The table lists this clonotype with many counts. The V call is TRBV2, the J call TRBJ2-1, with 7 bases that match TRBD2. There are 13 residues in the CDR3. The trim removed 6 bases at V and 2 bases at J, leaving 1 base unmatched. The germline V gene encodes CDR1 SNHLY and CDR2 FYNNEI. The CDR3 sequence is CASSLAAYNEQFF. DNA for the CDR3: TGTGCCAGCAGCCTAGCGGCCTACAATGAGCAGTTCTTC.

This clonotype has more than one count but fewer than ten. A junction boundary mismatches the germline segment, possibly from a read error. The chain is built from TRBV24-1 and TRBJ2-5; D is ambiguous. CDR1 and CDR2 from the germline V gene are KGHDR and SFDVKD. This CDR3 comprises 15 residues. In nucleotides, the CDR3 is TGTGCCACCAGTGATTTGCAGGATAGGCAAGAGACCCAGCACTTC. Protein sequence: CATSDLQDRQETQHF.

On this clonotype itself: One end of the junction does not line up with germline, which may come from a read error. The chain is built from TRBV11-2 and TRBJ2-1; 7 bases fit TRBD2. The CDR3 length is 15 residues. Germline CDR1 and CDR2: SGHAT and FQNNGV. The CDR3: CASSHSAGVYNEQFF. For the CDR3, the DNA is TGCGCCAGCAGCCATTCCGCGGGAGTATACAATGAGCAGTTCTTC.

The V gene is TRBV20-1, the J gene TRBJ2-1; D uncertain. Trimming cost V 5 bases and J 5 bases, with 13 bases left between them. CDR1 DFQATT and CDR2 SNEGSKA come from the germline V gene (reference sequence). This CDR3 comprises 13 residues. The CDR3 DNA follows: TGCAGTGCTCACCGTACGCTGAACAATGAGCAGTTCTTC. Its translation: CSAHRTLNNEQFF.

This clonotype came up a few times. This rearrangement joins TRBV9 to TRBJ2-3; D may be TRBD1 or TRBD2 (5 bases each). The CDR3 is 17 amino acids. Germline-derived CDR1 and CDR2 are SGDLS and YYNGEE. Trimming stripped 4 bases from V and 4 bases from J, with 22 bases between. The CDR3 nucleotides read TGTGCCAGCAGCCCTCGGGGCCCAACTCAGCCCTCAGATACGCAGTATTTT. This translates into CASSPRGPTQPSDTQYF. The full variable domain, with the rest looked up from reference TRBV9 and TRBJ2-3, is DSGVTQTPKHLITATGQRVTLRCSPRSGDLSVYWYQQSLDQGLQFLIQYYNGEERAKGNILERFSAQQFPDLHSELNLSSLELGDSALYFCASSPRGPTQPSDTQYFGPGTRLTVL.

This clonotype was detected ten times or more. The V gene is TRBV2, the J gene TRBJ1-2, with D tentatively TRBD1 (6 bases). The CDR3 is made up of 14 amino acids. Looked up from germline, CDR1 is SNHLY and CDR2 is FYNNEI. Trimming left V 6 bases short and J 4 bases short, with 15 bases between. This CDR3 is CASSEGVSGYGYTF. The CDR3 DNA reads as TGTGCCAGCAGCGAGGGGGTTTCGGGCTATGGCTACACCTTC.

This chain uses TRBV3-1 with TRBJ1-5; D unresolved. Germline V gene data show CDR1 as LGHDT and CDR2 as YNNKEL (reference sequence). Trimming shortened V by 0 bases and J by 9 bases, and 15 bases separated the two germline ends. The CDR3 has 15 amino acids. The CDR3 reads CASSQEPGKGSPQHF. Here the CDR3 DNA reads TGTGCCAGCAGCCAAGAGCCCGGCAAGGGATCGCCCCAGCATTTT.

This clonotype was recorded at least ten times. The CDR3 coding sequence is TGTGCCAGCAGTGACCAAGCATCAGGAGAGACGAACACCGGGGAGCTGTTTTTT. Translating it yields CASSDQASGETNTGELFF. V usage is TRBV2 and J usage is TRBJ2-2; the D is unclear. With 3 bases removed from V and 0 bases from J, the gap between germline ends came to 17 bases. This CDR3 comprises 18 residues. Germline CDR1 reads SNHLY; CDR2 reads FYNNEI.

The CDR3 DNA reads TGTGCCACCAGTGGGGCCGGGACACCTGGCGAGCAGTACTTC. Protein: CATSGAGTPGEQYF. The genes are TRBV24-1 and TRBJ2-7; tentatively, D is TRBD1 (6 bases). Germline CDR1 and CDR2: KGHDR and SFDVKD. Trimming removed 5 bases at V and 6 bases at J, with 16 bases between. The CDR3 is made up of 14 amino acids.

This clonotype was counted at least ten times. The chain joins TRBV12-3 or TRBV12-4 to TRBJ2-7; D is perhaps TRBD1 (6 bases). The CDR3 contains 13 residues. Trimming removed 6 bases at V and 1 base at J, with 10 bases between. The CDR3 nucleotides are TGTGCCAGCAGCCTGGGACATTCCTACGAGCAGTACGTC. It specifies CASSLGHSYEQYV.

This clonotype was seen ten or more times. The rearrangement uses TRBV20-1 and TRBJ1-2, with a weak D call TRBD1 (6 bases). Trimming shortened V by 8 bases and J by 5 bases, and 27 bases separated the two germline ends. The length of the CDR3 is 16 residues. In germline, CDR1 is DFQATT, CDR2 SNEGSKA (reference sequence). DNA of the CDR3: TGCAGTACCCAAAGGACCCAGCAGGGGAAGAGTTATGGCTACACCTTC. Its translation is CSTQRTQQGKSYGYTF.

This clonotype was observed at least ten times. The rearrangement joins TRBV3-1 to TRBJ1-4, with TRBD1 identical over 7 bases. With 0 bases clipped from V and 7 bases from J, the junction kept 8 bases outside the gene matches. The CDR3 loop spans 16 amino acids. Looked up from germline, CDR1 is LGHDT and CDR2 is YNNKEL (reference sequence). CDR3: CASSQDWARGSEKLFF. Here the CDR3 DNA reads TGTGCCAGCAGCCAAGATTGGGCCAGGGGGAGTGAAAAACTGTTTTTT.

This clonotype occurred many times. The chain employs TRBV2 and TRBJ2-7, with D perhaps matching TRBD1 or TRBD2 (5 bases each). In germline, CDR1 is SNHLY, CDR2 FYNNEI. There are 12 residues in the CDR3. V lost 7 bases to trimming and J lost 6 bases, with 13 bases between them. CDR3 in amino acids: CASTWDGIEQYF. In DNA, the CDR3 is TGTGCCAGCACTTGGGACGGGATCGAGCAGTACTTC.

Comment on this clonotype: With a much larger clone just one base away, this may be a read error. The J gene is TRBJ2-7, the V gene TRBV6-2 or TRBV6-3, with a possible D match to TRBD1 (6 bases). Germline V lookup: CDR1 MNHEY, CDR2 SVGEGT. CDR3 size: 15 residues. V shed 5 bases and J shed 4 bases, with 18 bases lying between them. This chain's CDR3 is CASSDTKGGLYEQYF. The CDR3, as DNA: TGTGCCAGCAGTGACACGAAAGGGGGTTTGTACGAGCAGTACTTC.

The chain employs TRBV20-1 and TRBJ2-1, with TRBD2 matching over 14 bases. The CDR3 is made up of 16 amino acids. V lost 4 bases, J lost 8 bases, and 10 bases stayed unmatched. From germline, CDR1 is DFQATT and CDR2 SNEGSKA (reference sequence). The CDR3 reads CSAISSTSGRGDEQFF. The CDR3 nucleotides are TGCAGTGCTATATCTTCGACTAGCGGGAGGGGGGATGAGCAGTTCTTC.

The chain links TRBV6-1 to TRBJ2-1, with 14 nucleotides matching TRBD2. V was pared by 4 bases and J by 9 bases, with 11 bases of the junction left unmatched. The CDR3 length is 17 residues. Germline-derived CDR1 and CDR2 are MNHNS and SASEGT. This CDR3 is CASSVTSGREAGREQFF. The CDR3 nucleotides read TGTGCCAGCAGTGTGACTAGCGGGAGGGAAGCGGGCCGTGAGCAGTTCTTC.

This clonotype was seen ten or more times. The chain recombines TRBV28 with TRBJ1-5; tentative D call: TRBD1 (5 bases). The V gene lost 3 bases and the J gene lost 6 bases, with 15 bases spanning the gap. From germline, CDR1 is MDHEN and CDR2 SYDVKM. The CDR3 totals 15 residues. The CDR3 DNA sequence: TGTGCCAGCAGTTTGAGGCCTCAGGGTGGTCAGCCCCAGCATTTT. It is translated as CASSLRPQGGQPQHF.

This clonotype was seen repeatedly, ten times or more. The chain has TRBV7-9 and TRBJ2-1; a weak D match, TRBD2 (6 bases). The V gene's germline CDR1 is SEHNR and CDR2 FQNEAQ (reference sequence). The CDR3 runs to 15 residues. Trimming removed 2 bases from V and 4 bases from J, with 12 bases in between. The CDR3 DNA reads as TGTGCCAGCAGCTTATGGGAGGCGGGTTACAATGAGCAGTTCTTC. It is translated as CASSLWEAGYNEQFF.

This clonotype was counted ten times or more. The J gene is TRBJ1-2, the V gene TRBV9; perhaps TRBD1 as D (5 bases). This CDR3 has 15 residues. Germline V gene lookup returns CDR1 SGDLS and CDR2 YYNGEE. The V end lost 0 bases, the J end lost 8 bases, and 17 bases lay between the germline ends. The CDR3, as DNA: TGTGCCAGCAGCGTAGCCGTAGACAGTTTGGCCGGCTACACCTTC. This gives the protein CASSVAVDSLAGYTF.

This clonotype was seen repeatedly, ten times or more. The chain carries TRBV3-1 and TRBJ2-3; TRBD1 aligns across 8 bases. This CDR3 has 14 residues. CDR1 and CDR2 (germline): LGHDT, YNNKEL (reference sequence). V shed 4 bases, J shed 0 bases, and the junction held 0 bases outside the gene matches. The CDR3, as DNA: TGTGCCAGCAGCCGGACAGGGAGCACAGATACGCAGTATTTT. Amino acids: CASSRTGSTDTQYF.

This clonotype came up many times. The rearrangement uses TRBV11-3 and TRBJ2-5; TRBD2 aligns across 7 bases. V lost 4 bases and J lost 5; bases outside the gene matches: 4. Germline loops: CDR1 SGHNT, CDR2 YENEEA. The CDR3 has 13 residues. The chain's CDR3 is CASSSLGGETQYF. The CDR3 DNA reads TGTGCCAGCAGCTCCCTGGGGGGGGAGACCCAGTACTTC.

Points on this clonotype: Lacking the conserved final phenylalanine or tryptophan, this CDR3 likely reflects a read error. The DNA is left out, because the CDR3 cannot be placed on it with certainty; the CDR3 is given as TCRdb lists it. V usage is TRBV7-8 and J usage is TRBJ2-5; the table's D call, TRBD1, has no DNA check behind it. CDR1 and CDR2 (germline): SGHVS, FQNEAQ. The CDR3 length equals 13 residues, ends included. CDR3 sequence: CASSTPSAGVKYV.

The chain employs TRBV10-3 and TRBJ2-1, with D possibly called TRBD1 or TRBD2 (7 bases each). The CDR3 has 16 residues. Germline CDR1 ENHRY, CDR2 SYGVKD. The DNA of the CDR3 is TGTGGCGCCCAGGGGGGGACTTTCATCTCCTACAATGAGCAGTTCTTC. Its translation: CGAQGGTFISYNEQFF.

The chain couples TRBV19 to TRBJ2-3; D gene unclear. CDR3 length: 10 residues. Germline CDR1 LNHDA, CDR2 SQIVND (reference sequence). V lost 10 bases and J 6 bases, leaving 8 bases between the germline ends. The CDR3 DNA reads as TGTGCCACTAGGTGGGATACGCAGTATTTT. Its protein is CATRWDTQYF. Full variable domain (outside the CDR3, taken from reference TRBV19 and TRBJ2-3): DGGITQSPKYLFRKEGQNVTLSCEQNLNHDAMYWYRQDPGQGLRLIYYSQIVNDFQKGDIAEGYSVSREKKESFPLTVTSAQKNPTAFYLCATRWDTQYFGPGTRLTVL.

This clonotype has a count of ten or more. The rearrangement uses TRBV2 and TRBJ2-7; 9 bases align to TRBD2. CDR3 length: 14 residues. Germline lookup yields CDR1 SNHLY and CDR2 FYNNEI. V was clipped by 2 bases and J by 2 bases; unmatched bases: 1. The CDR3 region is CASSEQREAYEQYF. The CDR3 coding sequence is TGTGCCAGCAGTGAACAGCGGGAGGCCTACGAGCAGTACTTC.

This clonotype has only a few counts. V usage is TRBV29-1 and J usage is TRBJ1-1, with TRBD1 identical over 9 bases. The CDR3 extends over 16 amino acids. The J segment lost 2 bases and the V segment lost 7 bases, leaving 14 bases of the junction unmatched. The germline CDR1 and CDR2 sequences are SQVTM and ANQGSEA. DNA for the CDR3: TGCAGCGCCCCTGGGGGACAGGGTTTTACTAACACTGAAGCTTTCTTT. Translating it yields CSAPGGQGFTNTEAFF.

At least ten counts were recorded for this clonotype. This chain connects TRBV14 to TRBJ2-3; TRBD1 is a possible D gene (6 bases). Trimming cost V 4 bases and J 1 base, with 6 bases left between them. CDR1 and CDR2 from the germline V gene are SGHDN and FVKESK. The CDR3 has 13 amino acids. The CDR3 reads CASSRTGTDTQYF. CDR3 nucleotide sequence: TGTGCCAGCAGCCGGACAGGCACAGATACGCAGTATTTT.

This clonotype was observed many times. This chain links TRBV6-6 with TRBJ2-2; no reliable D call. Trimming left V 0 bases short and J 1 base short, with 9 bases between. The CDR3 sequence is 16 residues long. Germline CDR1 is MNHNY and CDR2 is SVGAGI (reference sequence). CDR3 loop: CASSYSTLRNTGELFF. DNA for the CDR3: TGTGCCAGCAGTTACTCGACCCTCCGGAACACCGGGGAGCTGTTTTTT.

This clonotype has at least ten counts. V is TRBV11-2 and J is TRBJ1-5, with D unclear. The V end lost 4 bases, the J end lost 0 bases, and 10 bases lay between the germline ends. The CDR3 has 15 residues. The germline V gene encodes CDR1 SGHAT and CDR2 FQNNGV. CDR3 nucleotides: TGTGCCAGCAGCTGGAGCGAATATAGCAATCAGCCCCAGCATTTT. Protein product: CASSWSEYSNQPQHF.

The rearrangement links TRBV30 to TRBJ2-7; 8 bases align to TRBD2. The CDR3 runs 13 residues. CDR1 is GTSNPN and CDR2 is SVGIG in the germline V gene (reference sequence). V was pared by 4 bases and J by 6 bases, with 8 bases of the junction left unmatched. CDR3 DNA: TGTGCCTGGAATCGGGAGGGGATCTCCGAGCAGTACTTC. Translated, it gives CAWNREGISEQYF.